The source of this TCR beta chain is a study of technical replicates of blood from a handful of donors. The protocol was immunoSEQ multiplex PCR, while the TCRdb copy is restricted to in-frame clones and leaves out a portion. The data show 75,000 to 95,000 clones, around nine tenths seen once. Germline V lookup: CDR1 SGHRS, CDR2 YFSETQ. The junction had 7 bases not matched to a gene; V was cut back by 4 bases and J by 4 bases. This CDR3 is built from 14 residues. This sequence joins TRBV5-1 and TRBJ1-1; 7 bases fit TRBD1. This TCR was recovered from a human donor in good health. Specimen: T cells isolated from PBMCs. As DNA, the CDR3 is TGCGCCAGCAGCATTGGGACAGCTGGCACTGAAGCTTTCTTT. Translation: CASSIGTAGTEAFF.